This is a list of T cell receptor beta chains from one sample in a study of blood T cell repertoires in COVID-19. Method: immunoSEQ multiplex PCR; TCRdb's copy keeps in-frame clones and lacks some. The sample records 350,000 to 500,000 clones, about 88% being singletons. Specimen: PBMCs or T cells enriched from blood (not recorded which). These receptors were obtained from a young woman who had been exposed to COVID-19. Both conserved end residues are part of each CDR3.

V gene: TRBV7-8
J gene: TRBJ2-1
CDR3 protein: CASSPVAANEQFF

V gene: TRBV27
J gene: TRBJ1-6
CDR3 protein: CASSLAGGNSPLHF

V gene: TRBV2
J gene: TRBJ2-3
CDR3 protein: CASSRVDLKTDTQYF

V gene: TRBV18
J gene: TRBJ1-2
CDR3 protein: CASSPRGGVRLAEGYTF

V gene: TRBV6-6
J gene: TRBJ1-2
CDR3 protein: CASSYSGASVGGYTF

V gene: TRBV7-2
J gene: TRBJ1-4
CDR3 protein: CASSLGLGTGNEKLFF

V gene: TRBV7-9
J gene: TRBJ2-5
CDR3 protein: CASSPLGWQETQYF

V gene: TRBV20-1
J gene: TRBJ2-7
CDR3 protein: CSANRDEQYF

V gene: TRBV18
J gene: TRBJ2-1
CDR3 protein: CASSPPSLTGYNEQFF

V gene: TRBV28
J gene: TRBJ2-2
CDR3 protein: CASSHLGADFSWELFF

V gene: TRBV7-2
J gene: TRBJ2-3
CDR3 protein: CASSKGLANTDTQYF

V gene: TRBV4-2
J gene: TRBJ1-5
CDR3 protein: CASSQDGNQPQHF

V gene: TRBV28
J gene: TRBJ2-4
CDR3 protein: CASSLTVQGNIQYF

V gene: TRBV28
J gene: TRBJ1-6
CDR3 protein: CASSSPWSSYNSPLHF

V gene: TRBV6-5
J gene: TRBJ1-6
CDR3 protein: CASGQVGSPLHF

V gene: TRBV6-5
J gene: TRBJ2-7
CDR3 protein: CASSTEGPYEQYF

V gene: TRBV7-8
J gene: TRBJ2-5
CDR3 protein: CASSLRQGAKTQYF

V gene: TRBV19
J gene: TRBJ2-5
CDR3 protein: CASNSGQAGWWIHKETQYF

V gene: TRBV5-1
J gene: TRBJ1-4
CDR3 protein: CASRASGTGREKLFF

V gene: TRBV4-2
J gene: TRBJ1-4
CDR3 protein: CASSQDPGQALANEKLFF

V gene: TRBV7-8
J gene: TRBJ1-2
CDR3 protein: CASSRNTGYSANYGYTF

V gene: TRBV28
J gene: TRBJ2-1
CDR3 protein: CASSALTGANYNEQFF

V gene: TRBV18
J gene: TRBJ2-7
CDR3 protein: CASSQGQTKGHEQYF

V gene: TRBV6-2/TRBV6-3
J gene: TRBJ2-1
CDR3 protein: CASSHSRGSYNEQFF

V gene: TRBV15
J gene: TRBJ2-7
CDR3 protein: CATSRVYSGGYEQYF

V gene: TRBV28
J gene: TRBJ2-3
CDR3 protein: CASSWAPGQGTADTQYF

V gene: TRBV2
J gene: TRBJ1-4
CDR3 protein: CATQKPTNEKLFF

V gene: TRBV2
J gene: TRBJ2-1
CDR3 protein: CASSEGGLAASYNEQFF

V gene: TRBV5-6
J gene: TRBJ1-4
CDR3 protein: CASSSPGQGAEKLFF

V gene: TRBV6-4
J gene: TRBJ1-6
CDR3 protein: CASSVSGQENSPLHF